These 9 T cell receptor beta chains were all obtained from the same sample, sequenced in a study of T cell changes during pregnancy in multiple sclerosis. Measured with immunoSEQ multiplex PCR; TCRdb has only the in-frame clones, and not every one. The data show about 15,000 clones, approximately 84% seen once. The sample here was CD8+ T cells from peripheral blood mononuclear cells, taken in the second trimester of pregnancy. These receptors originate from a female donor in good health, enrolled as a control in a pregnancy study.

The chain employs TRBV28 and TRBJ1-3, with TRBD1 as a possible D gene (5 bases). This CDR3 region has 17 residues. The germline V gene encodes CDR1 MDHEN and CDR2 SYDVKM. Trimming took off 4 bases at V and 4 bases at J, with 20 bases between the two ends. CDR3 sequence reads: CASSSLSTLTVGNTIYF. The DNA of the CDR3 is TGTGCCAGCAGTTCCCTCAGTACCTTGACAGTAGGAAACACCATATATTTT. The full variable domain, its missing parts supplied by reference TRBV28 and TRBJ1-3, is DVKVTQSSRYLVKRTGEKVFLECVQDMDHENMFWYRQDPGLGLRLIYFSYDVKMKEKGDIPEGYSVSREKKERFSLILESASTNQTSMYLCASSSLSTLTVGNTIYFGEGSWLTVV.

The chain combines TRBV19 with TRBJ2-1, with a possible D match to TRBD2 (5 bases). Germline-derived CDR1 and CDR2 are LNHDA and SQIVND (reference sequence). The CDR3 extends over 15 amino acids. V was shortened by 2 bases and J by 2 bases, with 10 bases between the two germline ends. The CDR3 sequence is CASSIPGVAYNEQFF. The CDR3 DNA reads as TGTGCCAGTAGTATACCCGGGGTGGCCTACAATGAGCAGTTCTTC.

This chain connects TRBV4-3 to TRBJ2-1; 12 bases align to TRBD1. CDR3 length: 18 residues. V lost 1 base, J lost 4 bases, and 8 bases stayed unmatched. CDR1 and CDR2 from the germline V gene are LGHNA and YSLEER. CDR3 DNA: TGCGCCAGCAGCCAAGTGCCTCCGGGACAGGGGGCGTACAATGAGCAGTTCTTC. Its protein is CASSQVPPGQGAYNEQFF.

The chain uses TRBV7-9 and TRBJ2-7; TRBD1 aligns across 7 bases. The length of the CDR3 is 15 residues. Germline CDR1 reads SEHNR; CDR2 reads FQNEAQ (reference sequence). After removal of 6 bases from V and 0 bases from J, the junction contained 8 bases not matched to a gene. CDR3 loop: CASSPGQLYSYEQYF. CDR3 bases: TGTGCCAGCAGTCCGGGACAGTTATACTCCTACGAGCAGTACTTC.

The rearrangement links TRBV20-1 to TRBJ2-4; possible D gene TRBD1, 6 bases. Trimming took 5 bases from V and 9 from J, leaving 11 bases between them. The length of the CDR3 is 11 residues. Germline assignment: CDR1 DFQATT and CDR2 SNEGSKA (reference sequence). The CDR3 reads CSAPQGVIQYF. In DNA form, the CDR3 reads TGCAGTGCTCCACAGGGCGTCATTCAGTACTTC.

This clone appeared a few times. J is TRBJ1-2 and V is TRBV6-6, with 11 bases identical to TRBD1. Trimming removed 8 bases from V and 7 bases from J; junction bases left unmatched: 3. This CDR3 contains 12 residues. CDR1 MNHNY and CDR2 SVGAGI come from the germline V gene (reference sequence). CDR3 DNA: TGTGCCAGCGGACAGGGGGCAGCTGGCTACACCTTC. Protein sequence: CASGQGAAGYTF.

The chain is built from TRBV29-1 and TRBJ2-3; D remains unclear. The V and J ends lost 1 base and 0 bases respectively, with 11 bases between them. The CDR3 consists of 15 residues. Germline CDR1 and CDR2: SQVTM and ANQGSEA. In nucleotides, the CDR3 is TGCAGCGTTGAAGGCGGAATATATAGCACAGATACGCAGTATTTT. Translating gives CSVEGGIYSTDTQYF.

The chain combines TRBV30 with TRBJ1-1, with D uncertain. V lost 0 bases and J 8 bases, leaving 7 bases between the germline ends. The germline V gene has CDR1 GTSNPN and CDR2 SVGIG (reference sequence). The CDR3 consists of 11 residues. The CDR3 DNA is TGTGCCTGGAGTGTACAACAGGAAGCTTTCTTT. Translating gives CAWSVQQEAFF.

This rearrangement joins TRBV5-6 to TRBJ2-5; 15 positions agree with TRBD2. The J call may be incorrect, as the DNA end agrees better with TRBJ2-7. The germline gives CDR1 SGHDT, CDR2 YYEEEE. This CDR3 contains 16 residues. This chain's CDR3 is CASSAGLAGGSYEQYF. In DNA form, the CDR3 reads TGTGCCAGCAGCGCGGGACTAGCGGGGGGTTCCTACGAGCAGTACTTC.